Below are 5 T cell receptor beta chains sequenced from a single sample in a study of cytomegalovirus exposure and HLA in healthy donors. Data came from immunoSEQ multiplex PCR; TCRdb stores just in-frame clones and leaves some out. In the table there are about 180,000 clones, 86% of which are singletons. Sequenced input: PBMCs. The receptors stem from a man aged 18 to 35 in good health and CMV-seropositive.

The chain recombines TRBV28 with TRBJ2-7; 10 nucleotides agree with TRBD1. Germline V gene lookup returns CDR1 MDHEN and CDR2 SYDVKM. CDR3 length: 13 amino acids. V lost 8 bases, J lost 4 bases, and 5 bases stayed unmatched. The CDR3 sequence is CASRDRGTYEQYF. CDR3 DNA sequence: TGTGCCAGCCGGGACAGGGGAACATACGAGCAGTACTTC. The variable domain in full, completed from reference TRBV28 and TRBJ2-7, reads DVKVTQSSRYLVKRTGEKVFLECVQDMDHENMFWYRQDPGLGLRLIYFSYDVKMKEKGDIPEGYSVSREKKERFSLILESASTNQTSMYLCASRDRGTYEQYFGPGTRLTVT.

By sample share, this clone is medium-sized. This chain links TRBV7-9 with TRBJ2-7; 10 nucleotides align to TRBD1. J lost 5 bases, V lost 8 bases, and 3 bases had no gene match. The CDR3 is 12 amino acids. Germline loops: CDR1 SEHNR, CDR2 FQNEAQ (reference sequence). The CDR3 here is CASGGQGDEQYF. In DNA form, the CDR3 reads TGTGCCAGCGGAGGACAGGGGGACGAGCAGTACTTC. The full variable domain, in which reference TRBV7-9 and TRBJ2-7 provide the parts outside the CDR3, is DTGVSQNPRHKITKRGQNVTFRCDPISEHNRLYWYRQTLGQGPEFLTYFQNEAQLEKSRLLSDRFSAERPKGSFSTLEIQRTEQGDSAMYLCASGGQGDEQYFGPGTRLTVT.

This clone was recorded once. This chain joins TRBV10-3 and TRBJ2-7, with a tentative D call TRBD2 (5 bases). Germline V gives CDR1 ENHRY, CDR2 SYGVKD. The V and J ends lost 3 bases and 4 bases respectively, with 10 bases between them. This CDR3 comprises 13 residues. CDR3 bases: TGTGCCATCAGTGAAGCGGCCCCTTACGAGCAGTACTTC. Translated: CAISEAAPYEQYF.

V and J are TRBV4-3 and TRBJ2-5; D is possibly TRBD2 (6 bases). The CDR3 length is 14 residues. The V and J ends lost 1 base and 5 bases respectively, with 11 bases between them. Germline loops: CDR1 LGHNA, CDR2 YSLEER. DNA for the CDR3: TGCGCCAGCAGCCAAGTTCCCAGCGGGGAGACCCAGTACTTC. This encodes CASSQVPSGETQYF.

The chain uses TRBV7-3 and TRBJ2-1; weak D call: TRBD2 (6 bases). The V end was cut by 3 bases, the J end by 6 bases, with 9 bases between. The CDR3 is made up of 13 amino acids. Germline V CDR1 and CDR2: SGHTA, FQGTGA. The CDR3 sequence: CASSFGGANEQFF. The CDR3 region has the DNA TGTGCCAGCAGCTTCGGCGGGGCCAATGAGCAGTTCTTC.